The clone carrying this TCR beta chain was seen more than once but under ten times. Its antigen is unknown. This specimen comes from a study of cytomegalovirus exposure and HLA in healthy donors. Study in general: HLA-typed donors were the source of about 85 million unique TCRs, which an early data release held. General observations from the study: Per a later analysis, about 18,000 TCR beta sequences showed association with HLA alleles at 0.05 false discovery rate. Indistinguishable V segments, including TRBV6-2 and TRBV6-3, were excluded.

13 Jbeta primers and 60 Vbeta primers were used for the PCR. Profiling relied on immunoSEQ multiplex PCR, and the TCRdb table lists in-frame clones only, not all of them. The sample carries roughly 250,000 clones, around two thirds recorded once. Germline assignment: CDR1 SNHLY and CDR2 FYNNEI. With 5 bases removed from V and 0 bases from J, the gap between germline ends came to 5 bases. The CDR3 is 13 residues long. The clonotype originates from a female donor in good health and CMV-seronegative. The sample taken for sequencing was PBMCs. The rearrangement uses TRBV2 and TRBJ1-5, with D unclear. CDR3 region: CASSRVSNQPQHF. The CDR3 DNA reads TGTGCCAGCAGTAGAGTTAGCAATCAGCCCCAGCATTTT.